This T cell receptor (beta chain) was sequenced for a study of control samples from healthy donors and cancer patients. Libraries were prepared by immunoSEQ multiplex PCR; TCRdb keeps only in-frame clonotypes and omits some of them. Altogether approximately 170,000 clones are present, about 94% being singletons, with the ten largest covering roughly 0.7%. The germline V gene encodes CDR1 MNHEY and CDR2 SVGAGI. The germline V and J ends were trimmed by 0 bases and 5 bases, with 14 bases remaining between them. CDR3 size: 16 residues. This TCR was sampled from a woman aged 25 to 39 in good health. Sequenced: blood. The V and J genes are TRBV6-5 and TRBJ2-1; D tentatively fits TRBD1 or TRBD2 (5 bases each). The DNA for the CDR3 is TGTGCCAGCAGTTACTCACCCGGGACGCGGCACAATGAGCAGTTCTTC. It codes for CASSYSPGTRHNEQFF.